Listed here are 20 T cell receptor beta chains from one sample, sequenced in a study of OX40 agonist ivuxolimab in advanced cancers. Produced via immunoSEQ multiplex PCR; TCRdb's table is partial and in-frame only. The table shows tens of thousands of clones, with around 90% occurring only once. This sample comprised CD4+ or CD8+ T cells sorted from blood, obtained in a trial of the OX40 agonist ivuxolimab. These receptors all stem from an adult with an advanced solid tumor such as melanoma, head and neck, liver or kidney cancer.

The rearrangement joins TRBV7-2 to TRBJ2-7; D is uncertain. The CDR3 sequence is 13 residues long. V was shortened by 4 bases and J by 4 bases, with 11 bases between the two germline ends. CDR1 and CDR2 (germline): SGHTA, FQGNSA. CDR3 DNA sequence: TGTGCCAGCAGCTACCCAGCGATTTACGAGCAGTACTTC. It yields the protein CASSYPAIYEQYF.

The chain links TRBV5-1 to TRBJ2-5, with TRBD2 matching over 7 bases. J gave up 5 bases and V 4 bases, and 14 bases lay outside the gene matches. The germline V gene encodes CDR1 SGHRS and CDR2 YFSETQ. The CDR3 contains 16 residues. CDR3 loop: CASSASSRGGKETQYF. The CDR3 DNA reads as TGCGCCAGCAGCGCCTCCTCGAGGGGAGGGAAGGAGACCCAGTACTTC.

The genes are TRBV5-1 and TRBJ1-4; D perhaps matches TRBD1 (6 bases). Germline V lookup: CDR1 SGHRS, CDR2 YFSETQ. The V and J ends lost 5 bases and 7 bases respectively, with 15 bases between them. The CDR3 length is 14 residues. In DNA form, the CDR3 reads TGCGCCAGCAGAGAAGTAGGGGGAGGTGAAAAACTGTTTTTT. Translation: CASREVGGGEKLFF. The full variable domain, rest sourced from reference TRBV5-1 and TRBJ1-4, is KAGVTQTPRYLIKTRGQQVTLSCSPISGHRSVSWYQQTPGQGLQFLFEYFSETQRNKGNFPGRFSGRQFSNSRSEMNVSTLELGDSALYLCASREVGGGEKLFFGSGTQLSVL.

This chain uses TRBV21-1 with TRBJ1-4. TRBV21-1 is described as a pseudogene. CDR3 length equals 15 residues. CDR3 amino acids: CASSKARGADEKLFF. CDR3 nucleotide sequence: TGTGCCAGCAGCAAAGCAAGGGGGGCTGATGAAAAACTGTTTTTT.

The chain has TRBV19 and TRBJ1-5, with D maybe TRBD1 (6 bases). The length of the CDR3 is 15 residues. Germline V lookup: CDR1 LNHDA, CDR2 SQIVND (reference sequence). Deletions cut 3 bases from V and 6 bases from J, with 15 bases between. The CDR3 here is CASSIGGGRGQPQHF. CDR3 sequence (DNA): TGTGCCAGTAGTATTGGGGGGGGGCGAGGTCAGCCCCAGCATTTT.

This clone was seen only once. The chain has TRBV29-1 and TRBJ2-7; TRBD2 agrees at 8 bases. Germline loops: CDR1 SQVTM, CDR2 ANQGSEA. The trim removed 8 bases at V and 5 bases at J, leaving 8 bases unmatched. The CDR3 has 12 amino acids. The DNA of the CDR3 is TGCAGCTTCGGACGGGAGGGCAACGAGCAGTACTTC. Translated, it gives CSFGREGNEQYF.

The rearrangement uses TRBV30 and TRBJ2-7; the D is unclear. V was trimmed by 4 bases and J by 2 bases, leaving 12 bases between them. CDR1 is GTSNPN, CDR2 SVGIG, per germline (reference sequence). This CDR3 has 13 residues. The CDR3 DNA reads TGTGCCTGGACGGGTGGGGTTCCCTACGAGCAGTACTTC. Translation gives CAWTGGVPYEQYF.

This sequence joins TRBV2 and TRBJ1-4; 10 bases fit TRBD1. V gave up 6 bases and J gave up 5 bases; unmatched junction bases: 12. Germline CDR1 is SNHLY and CDR2 is FYNNEI. The CDR3 extends over 17 amino acids. CDR3 residues: CASRGDRGPRINEKLFF. As DNA, the CDR3 is TGTGCCAGCAGAGGGGACAGGGGACCGAGAATAAATGAAAAACTGTTTTTT.

V gene TRBV6-1 combines with J gene TRBJ2-5, with TRBD1 identical over 12 bases. This CDR3 spans 14 amino acids. CDR1 MNHNS and CDR2 SASEGT come from the germline V gene. The ends lost 6 bases at V and 6 bases at J; junction bases unmatched: 5. The CDR3 protein is CASRGQGAKKTQYF. CDR3 sequence (DNA): TGTGCCAGCAGGGGACAGGGGGCTAAGAAGACCCAGTACTTC.

This chain connects TRBV5-1 to TRBJ2-7, with TRBD2 identical over 9 bases. The trim removed 0 bases at V and 2 bases at J, leaving 3 bases unmatched. Germline CDR1 and CDR2: SGHRS and YFSETQ. The CDR3 is made up of 15 amino acids. Here the CDR3 DNA reads TGCGCCAGCAGCTTGGTAAGCGGGAGGACCTACGAGCAGTACTTC. Amino acid sequence: CASSLVSGRTYEQYF.

The chain links TRBV7-3 to TRBJ2-7, with TRBD1 matching over 7 bases. V trimming: 5 bases; J trimming: 5 bases; junction bases outside the gene matches: 9. The CDR3 covers 14 residues. From germline, CDR1 is SGHTA and CDR2 FQGTGA. CDR3 sequence (DNA): TGTGCCAGCAGCCTAAACAGGGGAAAGGACGAGCAGTACTTC. Amino acid sequence: CASSLNRGKDEQYF. Based on the CDR3 plus reference TRBV7-3 and TRBJ2-7, the full variable domain is GAGVSQTPSNKVTEKGKYVELRCDPISGHTALYWYRQSLGQGPEFLIYFQGTGAADDSGLPNDRFFAVRPEGSVSTLKIQRTERGDSAVYLCASSLNRGKDEQYFGPGTRLTVT.

This clone was found once. This chain uses TRBV9 with TRBJ2-1; 10 bases align to TRBD2. Per the germline V gene, CDR1 is SGDLS and CDR2 is YYNGEE. CDR3 size: 17 residues. Germline trimming cut 0 bases from V and 7 bases from J; bases unmatched to any gene: 10. In DNA form, the CDR3 reads TGTGCCAGCAGCGTAGCTAGCGGGAGAGTGACCGGGAATGAGCAGTTCTTC. Translating it yields CASSVASGRVTGNEQFF.

This clone was seen a single time. The rearrangement links TRBV2 to TRBJ2-1; 10 bases are shared with TRBD2. V lost 0 bases, J lost 0 bases, and 20 bases stayed unmatched. The CDR3 sequence is 23 residues long. CDR1 and CDR2 from the germline V gene are SNHLY and FYNNEI. CDR3 sequence: CASSEAPPAVAGGIKSSYNEQFF. In DNA, the CDR3 is TGTGCCAGCAGTGAAGCCCCCCCAGCAGTAGCGGGAGGAATAAAGAGCTCCTACAATGAGCAGTTCTTC. Supplemented by reference TRBV2 and TRBJ2-1, the full variable domain reads EPEVTQTPSHQVTQMGQEVILRCVPISNHLYFYWYRQILGQKVEFLVSFYNNEISEKSEIFDDQFSVERPDGSNFTLKIRSTKLEDSAMYFCASSEAPPAVAGGIKSSYNEQFFGPGTRLTVL.

The chain employs TRBV5-1 and TRBJ2-5, with 9 bases matching TRBD1. From germline, CDR1 is SGHRS and CDR2 YFSETQ. Trimming took 3 bases from V and 4 from J; bases not matched to a gene: 4. This CDR3 is 14 amino acids long. This CDR3 is CASSSQGAGETQYF. The CDR3 DNA sequence: TGCGCCAGCAGCTCACAGGGGGCCGGAGAGACCCAGTACTTC.

This chain links TRBV6-1 with TRBJ1-4, with D possibly being TRBD1 (5 bases). The CDR3 is 14 amino acids. V lost 7 bases to trimming and J lost 4 bases, with 13 bases between them. The germline gives CDR1 MNHNS, CDR2 SASEGT. The CDR3 region is CASNRQISNEKLFF. CDR3 DNA: TGTGCCAGCAATAGACAGATCAGTAATGAAAAACTGTTTTTT.

The gene calls are TRBV5-5 and TRBJ2-2; possible D gene TRBD1, 5 bases. V gave up 0 bases and J gave up 5 bases, with 8 bases separating them. CDR1 is SGHKS, CDR2 YYEKEE, per germline (reference sequence). This CDR3 comprises 14 residues. The chain's CDR3 is CASSLVAGTGELFF. For the CDR3, the DNA is TGTGCCAGCAGCTTGGTGGCAGGGACCGGGGAGCTGTTTTTT.

The chain recombines TRBV5-4 with TRBJ2-1; TRBD2 matches at 7 bases. The trim removed 2 bases at V and 6 bases at J, leaving 8 bases unmatched. Germline assignment: CDR1 SGHNT and CDR2 YYREEE (reference sequence). The CDR3 extends over 15 amino acids. The CDR3 loop reads CASSFEAGAVNEQFF. The CDR3 DNA reads as TGTGCCAGCAGCTTTGAGGCGGGAGCCGTCAATGAGCAGTTCTTC.

The chain recombines TRBV7-8 with TRBJ1-4, with 9 bases matching TRBD1. Germline CDR1 is SGHVS and CDR2 is FQNEAQ. Losses at the gene ends were 5 bases for V and 8 bases for J; bases not matched to a gene: 6. This CDR3 is built from 14 residues. The CDR3 bases are TGTGCCAGCAGCCCCCGGACAGGGGTGGAAAAACTGTTTTTT. This translates into CASSPRTGVEKLFF.

This clone was counted a single time. The CDR3 is CASSPEASSYEQYF. The CDR3 region has the DNA TGTGCCAGCTCACCAGAGGCCAGCTCCTACGAGCAGTACTTC. The chain uses TRBV18 and TRBJ2-7; no definite D call. V gave up 2 bases and J gave up 0 bases, with 8 bases separating them. The CDR3 length is 14 residues. Germline CDR1 and CDR2: KGHSH and LQKENI.

This chain links TRBV19 with TRBJ2-2, with D perhaps assigned TRBD1 or TRBD2 (5 bases each). The CDR3 sequence is 15 residues long. Trimming pared 1 base from V and 0 bases from J, leaving 6 bases between. Germline V CDR1 and CDR2: LNHDA, SQIVND (reference sequence). The CDR3 DNA follows: TGTGCCAGTAGTATAGGGGGGTCGAACACCGGGGAGCTGTTTTTT. This codes for CASSIGGSNTGELFF.